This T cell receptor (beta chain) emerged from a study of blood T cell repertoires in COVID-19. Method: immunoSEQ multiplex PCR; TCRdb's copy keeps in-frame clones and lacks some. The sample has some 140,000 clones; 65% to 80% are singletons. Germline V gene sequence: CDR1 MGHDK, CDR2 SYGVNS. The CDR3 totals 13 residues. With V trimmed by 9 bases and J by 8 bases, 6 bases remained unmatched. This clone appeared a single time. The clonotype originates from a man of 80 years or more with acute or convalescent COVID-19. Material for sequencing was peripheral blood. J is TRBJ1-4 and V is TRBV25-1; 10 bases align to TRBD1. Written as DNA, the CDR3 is TGTGCCAGTGCCGGGACAGGGGTCGAAAAACTGTTTTTT. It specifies CASAGTGVEKLFF.